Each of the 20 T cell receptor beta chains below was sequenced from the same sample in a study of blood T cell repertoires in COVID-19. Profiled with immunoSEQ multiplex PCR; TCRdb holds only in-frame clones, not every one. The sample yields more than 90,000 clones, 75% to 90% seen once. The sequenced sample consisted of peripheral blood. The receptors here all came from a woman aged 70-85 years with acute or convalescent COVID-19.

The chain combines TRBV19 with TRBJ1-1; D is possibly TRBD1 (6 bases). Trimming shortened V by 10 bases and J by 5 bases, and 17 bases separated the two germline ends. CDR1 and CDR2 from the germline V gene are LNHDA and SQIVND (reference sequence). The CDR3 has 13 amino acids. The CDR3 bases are TGTGCCACTAACCCCAGGGGCTTGACTGAAGCTTTCTTT. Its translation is CATNPRGLTEAFF.

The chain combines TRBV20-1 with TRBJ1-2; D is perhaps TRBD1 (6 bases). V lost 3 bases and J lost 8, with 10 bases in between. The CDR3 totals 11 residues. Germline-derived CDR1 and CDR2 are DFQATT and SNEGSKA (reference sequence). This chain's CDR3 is CSARAGEGYTF. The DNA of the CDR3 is TGCAGTGCTAGGGCAGGGGAAGGCTACACCTTC.

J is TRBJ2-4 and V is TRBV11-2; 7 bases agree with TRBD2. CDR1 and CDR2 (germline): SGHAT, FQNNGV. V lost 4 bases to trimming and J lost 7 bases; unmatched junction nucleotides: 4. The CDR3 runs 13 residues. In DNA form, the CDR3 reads TGTGCCAGCAGCTCTAGCGGATCGAACATTCAGTACTTC. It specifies CASSSSGSNIQYF. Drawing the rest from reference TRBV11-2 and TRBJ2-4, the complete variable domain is EAGVAQSPRYKIIEKRQSVAFWCNPISGHATLYWYQQILGQGPKLLIQFQNNGVVDDSQLPKDRFSAERLKGVDSTLKIQPAKLEDSAVYLCASSSSGSNIQYFGAGTRLSVL.

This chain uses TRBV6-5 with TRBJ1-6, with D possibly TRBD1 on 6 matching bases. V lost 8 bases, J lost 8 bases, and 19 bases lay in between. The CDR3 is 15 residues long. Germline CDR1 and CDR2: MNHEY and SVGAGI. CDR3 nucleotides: TGTGCCAGCTCGGACAGCCCACTCCCCCATTCACCCCTCCACTTT. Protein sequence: CASSDSPLPHSPLHF.

The CDR3 protein is CASSLGEARLLGYEQYF. The CDR3 DNA follows: TGTGCCAGCAGCCTAGGGGAGGCGCGCCTCCTTGGCTACGAGCAGTACTTC. The chain has TRBV5-6 and TRBJ2-7; D might be TRBD2 (6 bases). Germline V gives CDR1 SGHDT, CDR2 YYEEEE. The V gene lost 4 bases and the J gene lost 3 bases, with 23 bases spanning the gap. The CDR3 is 17 residues long.

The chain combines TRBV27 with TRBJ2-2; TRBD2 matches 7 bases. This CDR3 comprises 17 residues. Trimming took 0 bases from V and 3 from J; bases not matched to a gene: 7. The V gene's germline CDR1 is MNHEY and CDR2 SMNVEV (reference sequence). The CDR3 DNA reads TGTGCCAGCAGTTTATCCCTTAGCGGGTTGTACACCGGGGAGCTGTTTTTT. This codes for CASSLSLSGLYTGELFF.

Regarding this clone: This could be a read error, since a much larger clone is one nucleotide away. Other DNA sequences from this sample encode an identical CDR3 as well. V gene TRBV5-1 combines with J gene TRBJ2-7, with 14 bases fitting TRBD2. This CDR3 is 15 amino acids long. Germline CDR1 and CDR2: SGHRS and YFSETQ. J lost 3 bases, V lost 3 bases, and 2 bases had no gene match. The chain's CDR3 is CASSSGLAGDYEQYF. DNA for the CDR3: TGCGCCAGCAGCTCGGGACTAGCGGGGGACTACGAGCAGTACTTC. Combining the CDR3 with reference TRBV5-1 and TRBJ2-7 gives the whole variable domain KAGVTQTPRYLIKTRGQQVTLSCSPISGHRSVSWYQQTPGQGLQFLFEYFSETQRNKGNFPGRFSGRQFSNSRSEMNVSTLELGDSALYLCASSSGLAGDYEQYFGPGTRLTVT.

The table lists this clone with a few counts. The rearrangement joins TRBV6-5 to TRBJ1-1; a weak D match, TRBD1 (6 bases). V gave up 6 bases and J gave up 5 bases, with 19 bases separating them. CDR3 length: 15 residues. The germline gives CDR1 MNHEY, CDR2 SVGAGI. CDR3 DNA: TGTGCCAGCAGGATGAGGATAGGGGGAAGAACTGAAGCTTTCTTT. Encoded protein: CASRMRIGGRTEAFF.

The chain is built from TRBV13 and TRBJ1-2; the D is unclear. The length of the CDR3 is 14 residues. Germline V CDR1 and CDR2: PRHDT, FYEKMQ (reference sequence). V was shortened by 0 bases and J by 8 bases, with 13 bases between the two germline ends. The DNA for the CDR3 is TGTGCCAGCAGCTTAGGCCGTGAACATCAGGGCTACACCTTC. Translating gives CASSLGREHQGYTF.

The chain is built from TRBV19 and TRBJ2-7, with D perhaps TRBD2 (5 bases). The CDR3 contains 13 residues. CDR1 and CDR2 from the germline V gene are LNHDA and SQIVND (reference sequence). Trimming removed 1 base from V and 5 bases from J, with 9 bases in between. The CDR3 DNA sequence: TGTGCCAGTAGTATAGGTGGGAGCGACGAGCAGTACTTC. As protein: CASSIGGSDEQYF.

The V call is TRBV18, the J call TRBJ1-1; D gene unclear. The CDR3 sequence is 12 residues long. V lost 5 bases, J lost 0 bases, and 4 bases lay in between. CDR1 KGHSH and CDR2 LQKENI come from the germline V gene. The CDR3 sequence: CASSDMNTEAFF. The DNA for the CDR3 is TGTGCCAGCTCAGACATGAACACTGAAGCTTTCTTT.

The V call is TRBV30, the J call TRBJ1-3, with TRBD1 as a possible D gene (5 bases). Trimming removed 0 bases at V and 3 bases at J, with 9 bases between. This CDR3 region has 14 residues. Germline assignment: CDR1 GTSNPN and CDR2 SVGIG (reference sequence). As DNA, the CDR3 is TGTGCCTGGAGTGTGGGGGGAGGTGGAAACACCATATATTTT. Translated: CAWSVGGGGNTIYF.

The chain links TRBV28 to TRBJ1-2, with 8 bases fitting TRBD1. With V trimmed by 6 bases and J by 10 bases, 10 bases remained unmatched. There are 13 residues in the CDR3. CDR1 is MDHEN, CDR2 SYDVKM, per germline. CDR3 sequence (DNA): TGTGCCAGCAGCCGGACAGGGTATCAGGACTACACCTTC. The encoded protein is CASSRTGYQDYTF.

The CDR3 DNA follows: TGCGCCAGCAGCTTGGGTAGCGGGTACTACAATGAGCAGTTCTTC. This translates into CASSLGSGYYNEQFF. This rearrangement joins TRBV5-1 to TRBJ2-1; 7 nucleotides align to TRBD2. V dropped 0 bases and J dropped 3; count of bases not matched to a gene: 3. The CDR3 is 15 amino acids. Per the germline V gene, CDR1 is SGHRS and CDR2 is YFSETQ.

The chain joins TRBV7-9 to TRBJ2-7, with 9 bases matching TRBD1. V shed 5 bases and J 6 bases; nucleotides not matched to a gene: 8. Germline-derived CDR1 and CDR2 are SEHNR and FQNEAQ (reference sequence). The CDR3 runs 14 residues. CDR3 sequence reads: CASSQGTGGFEQYF. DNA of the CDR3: TGTGCCAGCAGCCAGGGAACAGGGGGCTTCGAGCAGTACTTC.

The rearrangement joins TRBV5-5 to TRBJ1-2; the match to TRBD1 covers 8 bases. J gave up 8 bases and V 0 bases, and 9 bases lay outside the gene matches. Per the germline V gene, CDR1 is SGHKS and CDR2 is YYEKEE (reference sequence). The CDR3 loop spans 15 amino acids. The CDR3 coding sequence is TGTGCCAGCAGCTTGGAGAACAGGAGACAGGGGGGCTACACCTTC. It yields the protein CASSLENRRQGGYTF.

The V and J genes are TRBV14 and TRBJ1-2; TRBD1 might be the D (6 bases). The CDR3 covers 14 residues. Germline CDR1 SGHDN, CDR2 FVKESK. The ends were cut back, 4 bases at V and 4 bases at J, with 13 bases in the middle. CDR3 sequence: CASSPGQFFYGYTF. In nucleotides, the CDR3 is TGTGCCAGCAGCCCAGGACAGTTCTTCTATGGCTACACCTTC.

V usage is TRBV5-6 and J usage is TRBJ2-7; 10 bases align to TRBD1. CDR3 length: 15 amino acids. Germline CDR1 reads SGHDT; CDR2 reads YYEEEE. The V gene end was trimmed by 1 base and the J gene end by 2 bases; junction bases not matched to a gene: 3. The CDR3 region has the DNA TGTGCCAGCAGCTTGTTAGGGACAGGGGCCTACGAGCAGTACTTC. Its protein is CASSLLGTGAYEQYF.

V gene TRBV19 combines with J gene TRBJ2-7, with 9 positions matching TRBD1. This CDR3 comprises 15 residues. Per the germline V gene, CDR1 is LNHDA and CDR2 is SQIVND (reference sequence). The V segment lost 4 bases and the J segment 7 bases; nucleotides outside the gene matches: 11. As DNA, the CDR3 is TGTGCCAGTAGTAGGGGACAGGGCGTTCTGGGAGAGCAGTACTTC. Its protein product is CASSRGQGVLGEQYF.

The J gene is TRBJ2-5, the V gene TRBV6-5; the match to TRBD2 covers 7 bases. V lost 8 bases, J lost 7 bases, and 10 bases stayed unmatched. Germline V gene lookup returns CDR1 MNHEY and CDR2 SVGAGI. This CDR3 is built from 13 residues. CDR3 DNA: TGTGCCAGCGCCCCTAGCGGCCAATGGACCCAGTACTTC. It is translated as CASAPSGQWTQYF.